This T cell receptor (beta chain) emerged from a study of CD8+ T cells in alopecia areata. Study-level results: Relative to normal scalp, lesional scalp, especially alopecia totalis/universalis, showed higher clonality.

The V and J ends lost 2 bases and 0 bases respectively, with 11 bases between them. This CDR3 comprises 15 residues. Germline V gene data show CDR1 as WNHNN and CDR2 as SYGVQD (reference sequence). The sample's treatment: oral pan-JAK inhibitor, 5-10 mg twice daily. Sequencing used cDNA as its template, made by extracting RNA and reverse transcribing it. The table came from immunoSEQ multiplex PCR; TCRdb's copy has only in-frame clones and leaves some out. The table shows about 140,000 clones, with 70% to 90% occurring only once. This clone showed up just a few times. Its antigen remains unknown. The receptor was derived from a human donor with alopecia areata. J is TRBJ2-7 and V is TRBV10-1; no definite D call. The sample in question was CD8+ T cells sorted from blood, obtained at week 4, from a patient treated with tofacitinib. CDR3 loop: CASSEVGGDSYEQYF. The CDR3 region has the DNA TGCGCCAGCAGTGAGGTAGGCGGAGACTCCTACGAGCAGTACTTC.